Listed below are T cell receptor beta chains from one sample, sequenced in a study of human T cells and chemical hapten exposure. TCRdb recomputed calls from the RACE reads with MiXCR, one row per CDR3 protein. The table has about 69,000 distinct CDR3 sequences, approximately 10% seen once; the top ten hold roughly 7%. The sample was whole blood, taken in connection with sensitization to the hapten diphenylcyclopropenone (DPC). These receptors all come from a woman aged 45-60 years with alopecia areata. Some clones in this sample may be carry-over from other donors' samples. The CDR3 runs from the conserved cysteine through the conserved F or W. Each record gives: J gene, CDR3 length, clone size, V gene, D gene, CDR3 DNA, CDR3 protein. The D gene is left open where the match is weak. Clone size is not always given. Where it is, it says once, few, many or a class for expanded clones.

>TRBJ1-1|21|many|TRBV15|.
TGTGCCACCAGCAGAGGATTAGCGATGGCAGCCTCTCCTTTGAGATACACTGAAGCTTTCTTT
CATSRGLAMAASPLRYTEAFF
>TRBJ2-5|11|many|TRBV12-3/TRBV12-4|TRBD2
TGTGCCAGCAGCCGCGGGAGGGCCCAGTACTTC
CASSRGRAQYF
>TRBJ2-2|14|.|TRBV12-3/TRBV12-4|.
TGTGCCAGCAGTTTGGGGAATTCGGGCGGGGAGCTGTTTTTT
CASSLGNSGGELFF
>TRBJ1-1|13|many|TRBV7-6|.
TGTGCCAGCAGCTCCGACCAGAACACTGAAGCTTTCTTT
CASSSDQNTEAFF
>TRBJ1-3|14|many|TRBV6-4|.
TGTGCCAGCAGTAGAGCCAGCTCTGGAAACACCATATATTTT
CASSRASSGNTIYF
>TRBJ1-2|13|few|TRBV6-1|.
TGTGCCAGCGAGAGGACAGAGAACTATGGCTACACCTTC
CASERTENYGYTF
>TRBJ2-7|15|many|TRBV9|.
TGTGCCAGCAGCGTAGAACCAGGGTCCGGCTACGAGCAGTACTTC
CASSVEPGSGYEQYF
>TRBJ2-5|16|many|TRBV12-3/TRBV12-4|TRBD2
TGTGCCAGCAGTTTAGATAGACTAGCGGGAACGGAGACCCAGTACTTC
CASSLDRLAGTETQYF
>TRBJ2-5|10|few|TRBV29-1|.
TGCAGCGTTGACAGTGAGACCCAGTACTTC
CSVDSETQYF
>TRBJ2-5|15|many|TRBV10-3|.
TGTGCCACAAGTACAGGCACACCGTCCGGGGAGACCCAGTACTTC
CATSTGTPSGETQYF
>TRBJ2-1|15|many|TRBV11-2|.
TGTGCCAGCAGCTTTAGTGGGGATACCTACAATGAGCAGTTCTTC
CASSFSGDTYNEQFF
>TRBJ2-2|17|few|TRBV4-1|.
TGCGCCAGCAGCCAAGCCCCCAGGGGGGCGAACACCGGGGAGCTGTTTTTT
CASSQAPRGANTGELFF
>TRBJ2-1|16|many|TRBV20-1|TRBD2
TGCAGTGCGGACGGGACTAGCTCGGGAGCCTACAATGAGCAGTTCTTC
CSADGTSSGAYNEQFF
>TRBJ1-2|12|many|TRBV12-3/TRBV12-4|.
TGTGCCAGCAGTTTACAGGGTGAGGGCTACACCTTC
CASSLQGEGYTF
>TRBJ2-1|18|few|TRBV7-6|TRBD2
TGTGCCAGCAGCTTTCTCAGGGCTAGCGGGATTATTTACAATGAGCAGTTCTTC
CASSFLRASGIIYNEQFF
>TRBJ2-1|15|many|TRBV23-1|.
TGCGCCAGCCCCGACCCCAGGGGATCCTACAATGAGCAGTTCTTC
CASPDPRGSYNEQFF
>TRBJ1-1|15|.|TRBV5-5|.
TGTGCCAGCAGCCCCGTTTCACAGGGGAACACTGAAGCTTTCTTT
CASSPVSQGNTEAFF
>TRBJ1-2|16|.|TRBV5-8|.
TGTGCCAGCAGCTTTTTGCGAGGGGCCTCTGACTATGGCTACACCTTC
CASSFLRGASDYGYTF
>TRBJ2-3|14|few|TRBV28|TRBD1
TGTGCCAGCAGTTTAACAGGGGTTCAGCATACGCAGTATTTT
CASSLTGVQHTQYF
>TRBJ2-2|16|many|TRBV21-1|.
TGTGCCAGCAGCATCCGGCCGGGGGACGCCACCGGGGAGCTGTTTTTT
CASSIRPGDATGELFF
>TRBJ2-4|15|many|TRBV10-3|.
TGTGCCATCAGTGAGGCAGGGGTAACCAAAAACATTCAGTACTTC
CAISEAGVTKNIQYF
>TRBJ2-3|15|few|TRBV5-1|TRBD1
TGCGCCAGCAGCGACGGGACAGGAGGCTGGGATACGCAGTATTTT
CASSDGTGGWDTQYF
>TRBJ2-6|16|.|TRBV20-1|.
TGCAGTGCTAGCAGGACAGCGGGCTCTGGGGCCAACGTCCTGACTTTC
CSASRTAGSGANVLTF
>TRBJ2-1|15|many|TRBV5-1|.
TGCGCCAGCAGCTTGGCTCGGCGTTCCTACAATGAGCAGTTCTTC
CASSLARRSYNEQFF
>TRBJ1-1|14|.|TRBV6-4|TRBD1
TGTGCCAGCAGACCGGACAGGGCTAACACTGAAGCTTTCTTT
CASRPDRANTEAFF
>TRBJ1-5|14|many|TRBV20-1|TRBD1
TGCAGTGCTAAGGGGACAGGGGGCTATCAGCCCCAGCATTTT
CSAKGTGGYQPQHF
>TRBJ1-5|16|many|TRBV19|.
TGTGCCAGTAGGTCGCCCGGACAGCCCAAGGATCAGCCCCAGCATTTT
CASRSPGQPKDQPQHF
>TRBJ2-3|13|many|TRBV7-8|.
TGTGCCAGCAGGCCCACCGAATCCCATGGGCAGTATTTT
CASRPTESHGQYF
>TRBJ2-1|14|few|TRBV7-2|.
TGTGCCAGCAGCCCCCGGGGAGACCACAATGAGCAGTTCTTC
CASSPRGDHNEQFF
>TRBJ2-5|16|many|TRBV3-1|TRBD2
TGTGCCAGCAGCCCAATCACTAGCGGGAGAGGCGAGACCCAGTACTTC
CASSPITSGRGETQYF
>TRBJ2-3|10|.|TRBV20-1|.
TGCAGTGCTAGTAAAGATACGCAGTATTTT
CSASKDTQYF
>TRBJ2-1|15|few|TRBV13|TRBD2
TGTGCCAGCAGCGCCGGGAGGAGAGCCTACAATGAGCAGTTCTTC
CASSAGRRAYNEQFF
>TRBJ2-3|17|many|TRBV19|.
TGTGCCAGTAGTACAAACAGGGATGGGCTCCGGACAGATACGCAGTATTTT
CASSTNRDGLRTDTQYF
>TRBJ1-4|17|few|TRBV4-1|.
TGCGCCAGCAGCCTCCGATGGCGAGAAGCAACTAATGAAAAACTGTTTTTT
CASSLRWREATNEKLFF
>TRBJ2-5|16|many|TRBV5-1|TRBD2
TGCGCCAGCAGAATAGGGACTAGCGGGAGTAGTGAGACCCAGTACTTC
CASRIGTSGSSETQYF
>TRBJ2-7|16|few|TRBV19|.
TGTGCCAGTAGTCGACTGACGGGAAGTAGCTCCTACGAGCAGTACTTC
CASSRLTGSSSYEQYF
>TRBJ2-3|16|few|TRBV12-3/TRBV12-4|.
TGTGCCAGCAGCCATCGCGAGACCGAGCGCACAGATACGCAGTATTTT
CASSHRETERTDTQYF
>TRBJ1-2|14|many|TRBV19|.
TGTGCCAGTAGGAGAGGACCGAAGATCTATGGCTACACCTTC
CASRRGPKIYGYTF
>TRBJ2-1|15|many|TRBV15|.
TGTGCCACCAGCAGAGATCTTTCGGGGTACAATGAGCAGTTCTTC
CATSRDLSGYNEQFF
>TRBJ1-4|14|many|TRBV7-2|TRBD1
TGTGCCAGCACCGGACAGGCAACTAATGAAAAACTGTTTTTT
CASTGQATNEKLFF
>TRBJ2-3|16|many|TRBV11-2|TRBD2
TGTGCCAGCAGCCCCGGACTAGCGGGAGTAACAGATACGCAGTATTTT
CASSPGLAGVTDTQYF
>TRBJ2-1|12|many|TRBV29-1|.
TGCAGCGTCACGGGGACCCACAATGAGCAGTTCTTC
CSVTGTHNEQFF
>TRBJ2-2|15|many|TRBV9|.
TGTGCCAGCAGCGTAGGCCATTCGAACACCGGGGAGCTGTTTTTT
CASSVGHSNTGELFF
>TRBJ2-7|12|few|TRBV29-1|TRBD2
TGCAGCGGAACGGGGGGGAACTACGAGCAGTACTTC
CSGTGGNYEQYF
>TRBJ2-2|14|.|TRBV20-1|TRBD2
TGCAGTGCCCGACATAGCGGGATACTCGGGGAGCTGTTTTTT
CSARHSGILGELFF
>TRBJ2-3|12|many|TRBV6-1|TRBD2
TGTGCCAACGGACTAGCGCCAGATACGCAGTATTTT
CANGLAPDTQYF
>TRBJ2-3|14|many|TRBV24-1|TRBD1
TGTGCCACCAGTGCCGAGGGGGCCACAGATACGCAGTATTTT
CATSAEGATDTQYF
>TRBJ2-1|17|many|TRBV5-4|TRBD2
TGTGCCAGCAGCCCAGGACTAGCCGTAAGCTCCTACAATGAGCAGTTCTTC
CASSPGLAVSSYNEQFF
>TRBJ1-1|17|many|TRBV24-1|.
TGTGCCACCAGTGATTTGGGGAAGGGAAGATCGAGTCCCGAAGCTTTCTTT
CATSDLGKGRSSPEAFF
>TRBJ1-2|12|.|TRBV12-3/TRBV12-4|.
TGTGCCAGCAGCCCCAAGCACTATGGCTACACCTTC
CASSPKHYGYTF
>TRBJ2-5|15|many|TRBV12-3/TRBV12-4|.
TGTGCCAGCAGTTTATCCCGACCCGGGCGAGAGACCCAGTACTTC
CASSLSRPGRETQYF
>TRBJ1-5|12|many|TRBV2|.
TGTGCCAGCTCGGAGTACAATCAGCCCCAGCATTTT
CASSEYNQPQHF
>TRBJ2-1|14|few|TRBV29-1|.
TGCAGCGTTGTCAGGCTCACGGGATCCAATGAGCAGTTCTTC
CSVVRLTGSNEQFF
>TRBJ2-3|15|many|TRBV7-8|.
TGTGCCAGCAGGGAACAGCGGATGAGCACAGATACGCAGTATTTT
CASREQRMSTDTQYF
>TRBJ2-6|18|.|TRBV7-9|.
TGTGCCAGCAGCTCGGGACACCTTCTAGCCTCTGGGGCCAACGTCCTGACTTTC
CASSSGHLLASGANVLTF
>TRBJ2-7|14|.|TRBV29-1|.
TGCAGCGTGGCATCTTCCACGAACCGGGACGAGCAGTACTTC
CSVASSTNRDEQYF
>TRBJ2-3|18|.|TRBV23-1|.
TGCGCCAGCAGTCAATCGAGGGGGAACCAATGTACGCACGATACGCAGTATTTT
CASSQSRGNQCTHDTQYF